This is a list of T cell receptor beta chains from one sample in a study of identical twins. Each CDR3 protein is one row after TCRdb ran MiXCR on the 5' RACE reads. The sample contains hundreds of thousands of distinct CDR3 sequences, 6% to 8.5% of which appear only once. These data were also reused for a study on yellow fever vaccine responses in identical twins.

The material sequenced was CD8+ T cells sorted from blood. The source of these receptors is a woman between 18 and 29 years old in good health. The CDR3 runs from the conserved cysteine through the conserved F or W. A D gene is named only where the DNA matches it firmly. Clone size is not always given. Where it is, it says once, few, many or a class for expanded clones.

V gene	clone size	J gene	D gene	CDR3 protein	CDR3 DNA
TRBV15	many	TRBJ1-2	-	CATRTTPNYGYTF	TGTGCCACCAGGACTACCCCTAACTATGGCTACACCTTC
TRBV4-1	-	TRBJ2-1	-	CASSQELGQSNEQFF	TGCGCCAGCAGCCAAGAATTAGGGCAGTCCAATGAGCAGTTCTTC
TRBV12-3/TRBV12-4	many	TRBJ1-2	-	CASSSSATEGYTF	TGTGCCAGCAGTTCCTCGGCGACAGAAGGCTACACCTTC
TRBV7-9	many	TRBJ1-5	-	CASSLGANQPQHF	TGTGCCAGCAGCTTAGGGGCAAATCAGCCCCAGCATTTT
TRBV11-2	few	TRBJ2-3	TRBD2	CASSLVGVAGLEDTQYF	TGTGCCAGCAGCTTAGTAGGAGTAGCGGGCCTAGAAGATACGCAGTATTTT
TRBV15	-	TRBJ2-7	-	CATSRASGEQYF	TGTGCCACCAGCAGAGCTTCGGGCGAGCAGTACTTC
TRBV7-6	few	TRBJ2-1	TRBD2	CASSLDGLVPRGSYNEQFF	TGTGCCAGCAGCCTGGATGGACTAGTCCCGAGAGGCTCCTACAATGAGCAGTTCTTC
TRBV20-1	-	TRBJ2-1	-	CSARRRDYNEQFF	TGCAGTGCTAGACGACGGGATTACAATGAGCAGTTCTTC
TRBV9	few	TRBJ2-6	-	CASSEPRGYGANVLTF	TGTGCCAGCAGCGAGCCTAGGGGGTACGGGGCCAACGTCCTGACTTTC
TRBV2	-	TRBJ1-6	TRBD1	CASSDRQGGNSPLHF	TGTGCCAGCAGTGATAGACAGGGTGGTAATTCACCCCTCCACTTT
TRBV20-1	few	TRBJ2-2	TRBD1	CSALGQDPNTGELFF	TGCAGTGCCCTAGGACAGGACCCGAACACCGGGGAGCTGTTTTTT
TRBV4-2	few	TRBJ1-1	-	CASSQVTSTEAFF	TGTGCCAGCAGCCAAGTGACGAGCACTGAAGCTTTCTTT
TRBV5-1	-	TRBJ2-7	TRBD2	CASSSGSGAYEQYF	TGCGCCAGCAGTTCGGGGAGCGGGGCCTACGAGCAGTACTTC
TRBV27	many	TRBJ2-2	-	CASSSDSLGAGELFF	TGTGCCAGCAGTTCCGACTCCCTAGGGGCCGGGGAGCTGTTTTTT
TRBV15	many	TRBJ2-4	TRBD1	CATSIRGPVKNIQYF	TGTGCCACCAGCATCAGGGGGCCGGTCAAAAACATTCAGTACTTC
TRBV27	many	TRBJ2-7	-	CASSLIGQGGNEQYF	TGTGCCAGCAGTTTGATTGGGCAGGGTGGCAACGAGCAGTACTTC
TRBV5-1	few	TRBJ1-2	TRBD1	CASSLVGGGDYGYTF	TGCGCCAGCAGCTTGGTCGGAGGGGGCGACTATGGCTACACCTTC
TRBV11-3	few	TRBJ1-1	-	CASSKHGDTEAFF	TGTGCCAGCAGTAAACATGGGGACACTGAAGCTTTCTTT
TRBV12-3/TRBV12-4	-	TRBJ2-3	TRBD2	CASSTGTSVSTDTQYF	TGTGCCAGTAGCACCGGGACTAGCGTTAGCACAGATACGCAGTATTTT
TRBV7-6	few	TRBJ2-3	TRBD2	CASSQTRVTSGRWDTQYF	TGTGCCAGCAGCCAAACCCGGGTTACTAGCGGGAGGTGGGATACGCAGTATTTT
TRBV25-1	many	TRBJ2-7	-	CASSEYTYEQYF	TGTGCCAGCAGTGAATATACCTACGAGCAGTACTTC
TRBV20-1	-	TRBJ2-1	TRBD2	CSARDPTSYEQFF	TGCAGTGCTAGAGACCCGACTAGCTATGAGCAGTTCTTC
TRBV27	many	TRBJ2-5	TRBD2	CASSFGGYQETQYF	TGTGCCAGCAGTTTCGGGGGGTACCAAGAGACCCAGTACTTC
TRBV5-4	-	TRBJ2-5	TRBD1	CASSDPGQGEETQYF	TGTGCCAGCAGCGACCCGGGACAGGGTGAAGAGACCCAGTACTTC
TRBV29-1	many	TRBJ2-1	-	CSVESSYNEQFF	TGCAGCGTTGAATCATCCTACAATGAGCAGTTCTTC
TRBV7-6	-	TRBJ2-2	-	CASSLGEGVSGELFF	TGTGCCAGCAGCTTAGGTGAAGGGGTGTCCGGGGAGCTGTTTTTT
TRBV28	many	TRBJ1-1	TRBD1	CASSQDRAYMKAFF	TGTGCCAGCAGTCAGGACAGGGCTTATATGAAAGCTTTCTTT
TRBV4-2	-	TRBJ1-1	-	CASSQDPTGGMNTEAFF	TGTGCCAGCAGCCAAGATCCGACGGGGGGGATGAACACTGAAGCTTTCTTT
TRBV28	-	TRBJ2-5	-	CASSLGISQETQYF	TGTGCCAGCAGTTTAGGTATCTCTCAAGAGACCCAGTACTTC
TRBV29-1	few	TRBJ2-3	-	CSVVWTVLDTQYF	TGCAGCGTTGTCTGGACTGTCTTGGATACGCAGTATTTT
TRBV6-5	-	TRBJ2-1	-	CASSYARYGEQFF	TGTGCCAGCAGTTACGCGAGGTACGGTGAGCAGTTCTTC
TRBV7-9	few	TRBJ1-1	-	CASRAQGSDTEAFF	TGTGCCAGCAGGGCACAGGGAAGCGACACTGAAGCTTTCTTT
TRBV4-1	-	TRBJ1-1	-	CASSLVRITEAFF	TGCGCCAGCAGTCTCGTACGTATCACTGAAGCTTTCTTT
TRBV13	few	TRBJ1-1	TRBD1	CASSQVGQGRDEAFF	TGTGCCAGCAGCCAGGTGGGACAGGGGAGGGATGAAGCTTTCTTT
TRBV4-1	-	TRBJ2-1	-	CASNDGASSYNEQFF	TGCGCCAGCAATGACGGCGCGAGCTCCTACAATGAGCAGTTCTTC
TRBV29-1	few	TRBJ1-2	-	CSVGVWADGYTF	TGCAGCGTTGGGGTATGGGCAGATGGCTACACCTTC
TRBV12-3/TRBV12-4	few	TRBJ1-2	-	CASGNPGLGYTF	TGTGCCAGCGGTAACCCAGGGTTGGGCTACACCTTC
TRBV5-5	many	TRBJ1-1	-	CASSLGQYTEAFF	TGTGCCAGCAGCTTGGGTCAGTACACTGAAGCTTTCTTT
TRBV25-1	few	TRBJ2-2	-	CASSAVRGNTGELFF	TGTGCCAGCAGTGCGGTGAGGGGGAACACCGGGGAGCTGTTTTTT
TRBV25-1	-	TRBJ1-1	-	CAIGLGLTEAFF	TGTGCCATCGGCCTCGGGCTCACTGAAGCTTTCTTT
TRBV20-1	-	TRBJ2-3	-	CSAGLPNTDTQYF	TGCAGTGCAGGACTACCAAACACAGATACGCAGTATTTT
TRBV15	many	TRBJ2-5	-	CATSSSGYQETQYF	TGTGCCACCAGCAGCTCAGGGTACCAAGAGACCCAGTACTTC
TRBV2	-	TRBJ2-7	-	CASKNTWLGPEQYF	TGTGCCAGCAAGAACACCTGGCTAGGTCCAGAGCAGTACTTC